The rows below give T cell receptor beta chains drawn from one sample of a study of blood T cell repertoires in COVID-19. TCRdb's copy holds only in-frame clones and misses some; the assay was immunoSEQ multiplex PCR. The sample carries more than 200,000 clones, about four fifths recorded once. The sequencing input was peripheral blood. All receptors come from a woman aged 40 to 50 with active or convalescent COVID-19. Both conserved end residues are trimmed from each CDR3. The D gene is left open where the match is weak.

>TRBJ1-3|TRBV19|NA
ASSVNPSSGNTIY
>TRBJ2-1|TRBV10-3|TRBD2
AISELGLGGNEQF
>TRBJ2-1|TRBV5-6|NA
ASSSFGDNEQF
>TRBJ2-2|TRBV4-1|NA
ASSQGIPGAGAGELF
>TRBJ2-7|TRBV5-4|NA
ASKRGFSYEQY
>TRBJ1-2|TRBV7-2|NA
ASSLEGAGGYT
>TRBJ1-1|TRBV9|TRBD1
ASSARDRVPTEAF
>TRBJ2-7|TRBV6-2/TRBV6-3|NA
ASSYSTLDYQFYEQY
>TRBJ1-4|TRBV5-1|TRBD1
ASSLTGTGEEKLF
>TRBJ2-1|TRBV21-1|NA
ANLRRGADQYNEQF
>TRBJ1-1|TRBV13|NA
ASSLGGGNTEAF
>TRBJ1-3|TRBV5-8|NA
ASSPPLGGRGNTIY
>TRBJ1-2|TRBV11-2|TRBD1
ASSVAGTGAFLYGYT
>TRBJ1-1|TRBV6-5|TRBD1
ASNPTGTGGTF
>TRBJ1-3|TRBV19|NA
ARPIPGSPNSGNTIY
>TRBJ2-3|TRBV10-1|TRBD2
ASGTSGSTADTQY
>TRBJ1-2|TRBV15|NA
ATSRDVAGYT
>TRBJ1-2|TRBV7-9|NA
ASSLARDTFYNYGYT
>TRBJ1-1|TRBV7-3|TRBD1
ASSLGPGGSSEAF
>TRBJ1-1|TRBV7-9|TRBD1
ASSFQGAVNTEAF
>TRBJ1-5|TRBV27|NA
ASRARTATSNQPQH
>TRBJ1-5|TRBV30|NA
AWSLRGNQPQH
>TRBJ1-1|TRBV27|TRBD1
ASSFFSYMNRGLSTEAF
>TRBJ1-5|TRBV10-3|TRBD1
AISDGDRGTGSNQPQH
>TRBJ1-6|TRBV6-5|NA
ASSSRDSYNSPLH
>TRBJ2-3|TRBV9|TRBD2
ASSHLAGEAGDTQY
>TRBJ2-3|TRBV2|NA
ASWGWNTDTQY
>TRBJ1-5|TRBV6-5|TRBD1
ASSSRTGTNQPQH
>TRBJ1-1|TRBV6-2/TRBV6-3|TRBD1
ASSSWDRVGRNTEAF
>TRBJ1-1|TRBV7-2|NA
ASSLSGNTEAF
>TRBJ2-2|TRBV24-1|TRBD1
ATRDTGQGKTGELF
>TRBJ2-7|TRBV5-1|TRBD1
ASSSDWTGYYEQY
>TRBJ1-5|TRBV6-5|TRBD1
ASRRQGDQPQH
>TRBJ1-3|TRBV29-1|NA
SAEDWSRDSGNTIY
>TRBJ2-3|TRBV10-3|TRBD1
AISESGQAADTQY
>TRBJ2-2|TRBV5-1|TRBD1
ASSLGQGSTGELF
>TRBJ2-3|TRBV19|NA
ASSTPTVTDTQY
>TRBJ1-2|TRBV5-1|TRBD1
ASSLTGTGEDYT